The present T cell receptor (beta chain) was sequenced within a study of blood T cell repertoires in COVID-19. The protocol was immunoSEQ multiplex PCR, while the TCRdb copy is restricted to in-frame clones and leaves out a portion. The data show hundreds of thousands of clones, 80% to 90% seen once. Germline CDR1 LGHDT, CDR2 YNNKEL (reference sequence). This CDR3 is 16 amino acids long. The J segment lost 7 bases and the V segment lost 3 bases, leaving 11 bases of the junction unmatched. This sequence originates from a man between 18 and 35 years old with COVID-19, enrolled during active disease. The chain couples TRBV3-1 (or the pseudogene TRBV3-2) to TRBJ2-1; 8 bases map to TRBD2. Sequenced input: peripheral blood. In DNA form, the CDR3 reads TGTGCCAGCAGCCATGCCGCCGGCGGGGGGTTAAATGAGCAGTTCTTC. This codes for CASSHAAGGGLNEQFF.